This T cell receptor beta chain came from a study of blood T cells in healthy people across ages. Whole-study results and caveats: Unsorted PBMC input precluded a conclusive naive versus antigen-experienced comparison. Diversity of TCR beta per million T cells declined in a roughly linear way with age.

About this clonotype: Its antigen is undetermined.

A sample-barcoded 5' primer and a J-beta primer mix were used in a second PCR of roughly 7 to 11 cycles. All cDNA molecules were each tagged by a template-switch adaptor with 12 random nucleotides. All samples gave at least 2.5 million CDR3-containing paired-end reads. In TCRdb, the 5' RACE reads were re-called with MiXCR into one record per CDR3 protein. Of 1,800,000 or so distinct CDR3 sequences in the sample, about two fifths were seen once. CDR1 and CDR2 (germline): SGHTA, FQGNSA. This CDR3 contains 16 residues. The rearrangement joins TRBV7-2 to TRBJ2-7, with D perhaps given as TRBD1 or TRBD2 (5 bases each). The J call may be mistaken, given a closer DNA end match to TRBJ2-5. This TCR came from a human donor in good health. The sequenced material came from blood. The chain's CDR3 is CASRRQSRGTQETQYF. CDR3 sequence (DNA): TGTGCCAGCAGACGACAGTCGAGGGGTACCCAAGAGACCCAGTACTTC.